The rows below give T cell receptor beta chains drawn from one sample of a study of cytomegalovirus exposure and HLA in healthy donors. The method was immunoSEQ multiplex PCR; TCRdb's version includes in-frame clones alone and lacks a portion of them. The table includes about 98,000 clones, about 80% detected once. Sequenced material: PBMCs. The source is a female donor in good health and CMV-seropositive. Both conserved end residues are part of each CDR3. D genes are given only for firm matches. Not every row has a clone size; where given, it reads once, few, many or a size class.

V gene	J gene	CDR3 length	D gene	clone size	CDR3 DNA	CDR3 protein
TRBV19	TRBJ1-2	13	.	.	TGTGCCAGTTGGTGGCGGGGAGAACATGGCTACACCTTC	CASWWRGEHGYTF
TRBV30	TRBJ2-7	14	TRBD1	few	TGTGCCTGGAGAAGAGGACAGGGGGCCCGCGAGCAGTACTTC	CAWRRGQGAREQYF
TRBV7-9	TRBJ2-1	15	.	.	TGTGCCAGCAGCTACGCGGAGGGGAAGTACAATGAGCAGTTCTTC	CASSYAEGKYNEQFF
TRBV4-1	TRBJ2-6	16	TRBD1	.	TGCGCCAGCAGCCATTACAGGGGGCTAGGGGCCAACGTCCTGACTTTC	CASSHYRGLGANVLTF
TRBV9	TRBJ1-2	15	.	.	TGTGCCAGCAGCGTAATATATTGGTCAGTATATGGCTACACCTTC	CASSVIYWSVYGYTF
TRBV9	TRBJ2-5	15	TRBD1	.	TGTGCCAGCAGCAAAGCGGACAGGGGTGGAGAGACCCGGTACTTC	CASSKADRGGETRYF
TRBV5-4	TRBJ2-2	17	.	few	TGTGCCAGCAGCTTCGGTCGCGGGATTCTTTCAAACGGGGAGCTGTTTTTT	CASSFGRGILSNGELFF
TRBV19	TRBJ2-7	13	TRBD2	.	TGTGCCAGTAGTTCCACCAGGGAGGGGGAGCAGTACTTC	CASSSTREGEQYF
TRBV28	TRBJ1-4	15	.	.	TGTGCCAGCAGTTTAGGAGGTGCAACTAATGAAAAACTGTTTTTT	CASSLGGATNEKLFF
TRBV29-1	TRBJ1-2	13	TRBD1	.	TGCAGCGTAGCGACAGGGGTTGTCTATGGCTACACCTTC	CSVATGVVYGYTF
TRBV21-1	TRBJ2-7	13	.	.	TGTGCCAGCACGGCAGGGGCTTTCTACGAGCAGTACTTC	CASTAGAFYEQYF
TRBV5-1	TRBJ2-7	13	.	.	TGCGCCAGCAGCCGTGACAGGAGCTACGAGCAGTACTTC	CASSRDRSYEQYF
TRBV11-2	TRBJ2-5	16	TRBD2	.	TGTGCCAGCAGCCGATACCTCGGGGGGGTGGGAGAGACCCAGTACTTC	CASSRYLGGVGETQYF
TRBV4-1	TRBJ1-1	16	TRBD1	.	TGCGCCAGCAGCCAAGGGGACAGGGAGGTCGACTCTGAAGCTTTCTTT	CASSQGDREVDSEAFF
TRBV30	TRBJ1-3	15	.	.	TGTGCCTGGGGTTTTTTTTCGGGGGCTGGAAACACCATATATTTT	CAWGFFSGAGNTIYF